This T cell receptor beta chain derives from a study of technical replicates of blood from several donors. This CDR3 has 17 amino acids. Germline V lookup: CDR1 MGHRA, CDR2 YSYEKL. Trimming took 0 bases from V and 7 from J; bases not matched to a gene: 8. Sequencing was performed with immunoSEQ multiplex PCR; in TCRdb, only in-frame clones are kept and a portion is missing. Of more than 90,000 clones in the sample, 95% are singletons; the top ten hold approximately 0.26%. The chain uses TRBV4-1 and TRBJ1-5; TRBD1 matches at 11 bases. The sequencing sample was made of T cells isolated from PBMCs. The sequence came from a human donor in good health. The CDR3 protein is CASSQDGGQGAQQPQHF. CDR3 DNA sequence: TGCGCCAGCAGCCAAGACGGCGGACAGGGGGCCCAGCAGCCCCAGCATTTT.